The rows below give T cell receptor beta chains drawn from one sample of a study of shared clonotypes between healthy human individuals. TCRdb's table, derived via immunoSEQ multiplex PCR, lists solely in-frame clones and lacks some. The sample includes about 600,000 clones, 95% to 98% seen only once; the top ten take roughly 0.055%. Sample: naive CD4+ T cells sorted from blood. These receptors were taken from a woman aged 25 to 39 in good health. The CDR3 runs from the conserved cysteine through the conserved F or W. D genes are given only for firm matches. Size is omitted from some rows. Given values are once, few, many or a class for expanded clones.

TRBV7-3	.	.	16	TRBJ2-1	CASSLRGGRSYNEQFF	TGTGCCAGCAGCCTAAGGGGCGGGCGCTCCTACAATGAGCAGTTCTTC
TRBV7-9	.	.	18	TRBJ2-1	CASSLDGRSVRGGNEQFF	TGTGCCAGCAGCTTAGACGGTCGTAGCGTGCGAGGGGGCAATGAGCAGTTCTTC
TRBV6-5	.	TRBD1	12	TRBJ2-7	CASRTGVYEQYF	TGTGCCAGCAGGACAGGGGTCTACGAGCAGTACTTC
TRBV6-1	.	TRBD1	17	TRBJ2-2	CASSEDERQGGAGELFF	TGTGCCAGCAGTGAAGACGAAAGACAGGGGGGAGCCGGGGAGCTGTTTTTT
TRBV7-2	.	.	16	TRBJ2-1	CASSLVKEYSYNEQFF	TGTGCCAGCAGCTTGGTCAAGGAGTACTCCTACAATGAGCAGTTCTTC
TRBV18	.	TRBD1	13	TRBJ2-5	CASYTGAQETQYF	TGTGCCAGCTACACAGGGGCCCAAGAGACCCAGTACTTC
TRBV9	.	TRBD2	16	TRBJ2-5	CASSFGLAGDQETQYF	TGTGCCAGCAGCTTCGGACTAGCGGGAGATCAAGAGACCCAGTACTTC
TRBV27	.	.	13	TRBJ2-1	CASRRELYNEQFF	TGTGCCAGCAGGCGGGAACTGTACAATGAGCAGTTCTTC
TRBV30	.	TRBD1	13	TRBJ2-5	CARSDRAGETQYF	TGTGCCCGTTCGGACAGGGCGGGGGAGACCCAGTACTTC
TRBV10-3	.	.	14	TRBJ1-5	CATALTGQAQPQHF	TGTGCCACCGCCCTGACTGGGCAGGCTCAGCCCCAGCATTTT
TRBV23-1	.	TRBD1	12	TRBJ2-7	CVMDRGPDEQYF	TGCGTCATGGACAGGGGGCCCGACGAGCAGTACTTC
TRBV4-1	.	.	14	TRBJ2-2	CASSQGPGYGELFF	TGCGCCAGCAGCCAAGGGCCCGGATACGGGGAGCTGTTTTTT
TRBV29-1	.	.	15	TRBJ2-6	CSVGVSGSGANVLTF	TGCAGCGTGGGAGTTTCCGGCTCTGGGGCCAACGTCCTGACTTTC
TRBV7-9	.	TRBD1	15	TRBJ1-5	CASSFGTGSNQPQHF	TGTGCCAGCAGCTTCGGGACAGGCAGCAATCAGCCCCAGCATTTT
TRBV27	once	.	15	TRBJ2-7	CASSSAEDRSYEQYF	TGTGCCAGCAGTTCCGCAGAGGATAGAAGTTACGAGCAGTACTTC
TRBV7-9	.	.	14	TRBJ1-1	CASSLASGNTEAFF	TGTGCCAGCAGCTTAGCTTCAGGGAACACTGAAGCTTTCTTT
TRBV20-1	.	.	10	TRBJ2-1	CSAGTNEQFF	TGCAGTGCCGGGACGAATGAGCAGTTCTTC
TRBV9	.	.	13	TRBJ2-1	CASSVVGGGEQFF	TGTGCCAGCAGCGTAGTGGGAGGGGGTGAGCAGTTCTTC
TRBV7-8	.	.	15	TRBJ2-7	CASSLGPQGSYEQYF	TGTGCCAGCAGCTTAGGGCCGCAGGGGTCCTACGAGCAGTACTTC
TRBV28	.	TRBD1	14	TRBJ1-4	CASSGQGAREKLFF	TGTGCCAGCAGCGGACAGGGGGCTCGGGAAAAACTGTTTTTT
TRBV11-2	.	.	15	TRBJ1-6	CASSLGGVNNSPLHF	TGTGCCAGCAGCTTAGGGGGAGTTAATAATTCACCCCTCCACTTT
TRBV6-1	.	TRBD1	13	TRBJ1-2	CASSYTGGYGYTF	TGTGCCAGCAGCTATACAGGGGGCTATGGCTACACCTTC